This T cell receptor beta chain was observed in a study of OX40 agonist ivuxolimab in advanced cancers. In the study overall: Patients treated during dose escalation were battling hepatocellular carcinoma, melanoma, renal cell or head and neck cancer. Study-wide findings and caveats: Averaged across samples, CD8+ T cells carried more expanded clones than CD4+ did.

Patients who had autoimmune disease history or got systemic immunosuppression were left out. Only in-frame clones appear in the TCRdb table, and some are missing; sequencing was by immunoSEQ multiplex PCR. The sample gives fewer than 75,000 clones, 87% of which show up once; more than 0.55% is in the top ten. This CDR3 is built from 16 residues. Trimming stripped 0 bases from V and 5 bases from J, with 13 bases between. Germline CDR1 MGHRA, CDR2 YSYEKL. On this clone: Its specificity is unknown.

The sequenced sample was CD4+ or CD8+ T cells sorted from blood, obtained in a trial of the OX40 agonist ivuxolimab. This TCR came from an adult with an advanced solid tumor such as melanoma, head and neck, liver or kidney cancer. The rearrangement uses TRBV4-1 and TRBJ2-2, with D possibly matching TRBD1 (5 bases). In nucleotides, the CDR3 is TGCGCCAGCAGCCAAGAATACAGGTTAAGGACCGGGGAGCTGTTTTTT. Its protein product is CASSQEYRLRTGELFF.